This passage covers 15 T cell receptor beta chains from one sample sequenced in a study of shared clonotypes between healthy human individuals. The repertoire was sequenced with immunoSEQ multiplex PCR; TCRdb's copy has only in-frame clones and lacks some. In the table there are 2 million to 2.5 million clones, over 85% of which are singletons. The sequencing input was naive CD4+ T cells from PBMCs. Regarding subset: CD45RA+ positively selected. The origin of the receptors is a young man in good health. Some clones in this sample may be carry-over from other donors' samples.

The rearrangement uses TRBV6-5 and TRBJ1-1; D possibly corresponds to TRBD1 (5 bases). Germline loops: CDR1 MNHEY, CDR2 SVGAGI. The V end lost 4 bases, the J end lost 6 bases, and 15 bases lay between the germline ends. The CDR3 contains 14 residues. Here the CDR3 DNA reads TGTGCCAGCAGTTGGGGACGAAAGGAGGCTGAAGCTTTCTTT. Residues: CASSWGRKEAEAFF.

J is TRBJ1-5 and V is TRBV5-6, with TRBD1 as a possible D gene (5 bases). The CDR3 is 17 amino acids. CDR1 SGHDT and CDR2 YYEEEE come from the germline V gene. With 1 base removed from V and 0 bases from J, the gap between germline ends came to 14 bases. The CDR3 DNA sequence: TGTGCCAGCAGCTTGTACCAGGGCACTTATAGCAATCAGCCCCAGCATTTT. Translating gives CASSLYQGTYSNQPQHF.

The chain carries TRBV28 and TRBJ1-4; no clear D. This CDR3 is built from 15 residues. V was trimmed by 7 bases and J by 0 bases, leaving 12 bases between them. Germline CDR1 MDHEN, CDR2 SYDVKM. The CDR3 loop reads CASNREGATNEKLFF. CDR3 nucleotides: TGTGCCAGCAACCGCGAGGGTGCAACTAATGAAAAACTGTTTTTT. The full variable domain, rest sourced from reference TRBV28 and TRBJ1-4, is DVKVTQSSRYLVKRTGEKVFLECVQDMDHENMFWYRQDPGLGLRLIYFSYDVKMKEKGDIPEGYSVSREKKERFSLILESASTNQTSMYLCASNREGATNEKLFFGSGTQLSVL.

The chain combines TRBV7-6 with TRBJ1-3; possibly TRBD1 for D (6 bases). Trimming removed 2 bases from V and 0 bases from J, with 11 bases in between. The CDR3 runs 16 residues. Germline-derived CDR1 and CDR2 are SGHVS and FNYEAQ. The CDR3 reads CASSLRGAVSGNTIYF. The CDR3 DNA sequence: TGTGCCAGCAGCTTAAGGGGGGCCGTCTCTGGAAACACCATATATTTT.

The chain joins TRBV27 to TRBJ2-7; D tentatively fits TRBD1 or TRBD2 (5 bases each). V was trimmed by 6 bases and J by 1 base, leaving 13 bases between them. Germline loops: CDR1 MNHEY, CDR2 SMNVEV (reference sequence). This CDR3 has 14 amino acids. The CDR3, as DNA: TGTGCCAGCAGCGCCAGTGGGGGATCCTACGAGCAGTACTTC. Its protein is CASSASGGSYEQYF.

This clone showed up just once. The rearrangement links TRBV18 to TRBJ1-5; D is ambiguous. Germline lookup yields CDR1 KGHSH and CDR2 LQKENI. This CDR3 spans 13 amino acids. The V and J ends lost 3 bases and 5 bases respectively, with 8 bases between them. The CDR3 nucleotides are TGTGCCAGCTCACCCCAAGGGTATCAGCCCCAGCATTTT. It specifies CASSPQGYQPQHF.

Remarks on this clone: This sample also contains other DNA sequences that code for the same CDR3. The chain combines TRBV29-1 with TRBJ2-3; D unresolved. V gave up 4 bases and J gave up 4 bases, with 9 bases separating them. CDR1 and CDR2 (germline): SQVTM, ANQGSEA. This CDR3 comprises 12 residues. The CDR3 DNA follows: TGCAGCGTTGTATCGGGCCCAGATACGCAGTATTTT. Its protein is CSVVSGPDTQYF.

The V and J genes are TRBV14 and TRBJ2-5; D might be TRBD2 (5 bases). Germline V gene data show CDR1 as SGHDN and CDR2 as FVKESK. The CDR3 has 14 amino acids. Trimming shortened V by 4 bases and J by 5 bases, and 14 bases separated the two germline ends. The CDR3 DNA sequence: TGTGCCAGCAGCCCCGACTATCTATGGGAGACCCAGTACTTC. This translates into CASSPDYLWETQYF. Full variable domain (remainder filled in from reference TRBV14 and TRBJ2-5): EAGVTQFPSHSVIEKGQTVTLRCDPISGHDNLYWYRRVMGKEIKFLLHFVKESKQDESGMPNNRFLAERTGGTYSTLKVQPAELEDSGVYFCASSPDYLWETQYFGPGTRLLVL.

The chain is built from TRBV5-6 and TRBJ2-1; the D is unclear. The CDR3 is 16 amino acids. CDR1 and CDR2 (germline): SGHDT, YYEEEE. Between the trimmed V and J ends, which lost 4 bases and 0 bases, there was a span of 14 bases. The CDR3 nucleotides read TGTGCCAGCAGCCCGATTCCGGTAAGCTCCTACAATGAGCAGTTCTTC. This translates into CASSPIPVSSYNEQFF. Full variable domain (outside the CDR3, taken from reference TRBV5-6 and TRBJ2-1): DAGVTQSPTHLIKTRGQQVTLRCSPKSGHDTVSWYQQALGQGPQFIFQYYEEEERQRGNFPDRFSGHQFPNYSSELNVNALLLGDSALYLCASSPIPVSSYNEQFFGPGTRLTVL.

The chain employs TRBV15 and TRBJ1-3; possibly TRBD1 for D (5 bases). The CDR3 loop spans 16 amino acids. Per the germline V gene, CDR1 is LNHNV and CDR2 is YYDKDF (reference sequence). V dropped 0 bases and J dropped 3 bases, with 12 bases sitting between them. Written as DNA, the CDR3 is TGTGCCACCAGCAGAGATCAATCAGGGATTGGAAACACCATATATTTT. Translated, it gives CATSRDQSGIGNTIYF.

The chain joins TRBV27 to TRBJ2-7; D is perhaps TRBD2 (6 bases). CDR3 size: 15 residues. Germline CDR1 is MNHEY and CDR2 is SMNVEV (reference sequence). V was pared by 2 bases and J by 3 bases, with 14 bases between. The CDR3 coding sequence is TGTGCCAGCAGTTTACAAGTTAGCGGAGTCTACGAGCAGTACTTC. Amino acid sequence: CASSLQVSGVYEQYF.

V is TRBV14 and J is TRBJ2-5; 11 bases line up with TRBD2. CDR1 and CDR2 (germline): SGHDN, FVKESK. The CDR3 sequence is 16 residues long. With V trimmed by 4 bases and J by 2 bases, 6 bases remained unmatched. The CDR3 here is CASSLLRLAGQETQYF. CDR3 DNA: TGTGCCAGCAGCCTTCTCAGACTAGCGGGGCAAGAGACCCAGTACTTC. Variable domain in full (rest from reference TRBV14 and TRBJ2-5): EAGVTQFPSHSVIEKGQTVTLRCDPISGHDNLYWYRRVMGKEIKFLLHFVKESKQDESGMPNNRFLAERTGGTYSTLKVQPAELEDSGVYFCASSLLRLAGQETQYFGPGTRLLVL.

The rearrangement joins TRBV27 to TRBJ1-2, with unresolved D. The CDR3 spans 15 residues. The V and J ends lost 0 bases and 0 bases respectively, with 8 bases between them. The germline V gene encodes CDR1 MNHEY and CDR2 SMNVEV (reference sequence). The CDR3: CASSLSAGTNYGYTF. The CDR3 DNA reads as TGTGCCAGCAGTTTATCGGCCGGGACTAACTATGGCTACACCTTC.

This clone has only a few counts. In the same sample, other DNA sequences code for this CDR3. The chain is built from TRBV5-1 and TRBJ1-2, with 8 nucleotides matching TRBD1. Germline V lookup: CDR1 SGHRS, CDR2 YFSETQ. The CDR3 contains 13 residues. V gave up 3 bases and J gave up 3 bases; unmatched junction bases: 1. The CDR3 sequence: CASSSTGDYGYTF. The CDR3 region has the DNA TGCGCCAGCAGCTCGACAGGGGACTATGGCTACACCTTC. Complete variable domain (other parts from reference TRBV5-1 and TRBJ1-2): KAGVTQTPRYLIKTRGQQVTLSCSPISGHRSVSWYQQTPGQGLQFLFEYFSETQRNKGNFPGRFSGRQFSNSRSEMNVSTLELGDSALYLCASSSTGDYGYTFGSGTRLTVV.

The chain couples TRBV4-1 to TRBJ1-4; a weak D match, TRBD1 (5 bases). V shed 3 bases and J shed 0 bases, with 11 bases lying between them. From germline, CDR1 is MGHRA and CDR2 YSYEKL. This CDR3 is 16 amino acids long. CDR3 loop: CASSQSGPATNEKLFF. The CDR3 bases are TGCGCCAGCAGCCAGTCGGGACCTGCAACTAATGAAAAACTGTTTTTT.